The T cell receptor beta chain described here comes from a study of cytomegalovirus exposure and HLA in healthy donors. On this clone itself: Antigen specificity is unknown.

Study-level findings and limits: In a later analysis, TCR beta V- and J-gene trimming was associated with a missense DCLRE1C variant. Productive status was seen about 90% or about 30% of the time for most TCR beta V segments in an earlier analysis. Researchers had no immune exposure information except CMV serostatus available. Later analysis indicated greater clonal expansion among HLA-associated TCR beta chains than among equally common other chains.

Trimming pared 6 bases from V and 3 bases from J, leaving 18 bases between. Per the germline V gene, CDR1 is KGHSH and CDR2 is LQKENI. The length of the CDR3 is 17 residues. 60 Vbeta and 13 Jbeta primers were used in PCR. Sequencing was performed with immunoSEQ multiplex PCR; in TCRdb, only in-frame clones are kept and a portion is missing. The sample has roughly 180,000 clones; 70% to 80% are singletons. The TCR was taken from a man aged 18 to 30 in good health and CMV-seronegative. The sample consisted of PBMCs. The rearrangement links TRBV18 to TRBJ2-6; TRBD1 might be the D (5 bases). The CDR3 is CASSVAGSGLGANVLTF. The CDR3 region has the DNA TGTGCCAGCTCGGTGGCAGGGTCAGGGCTTGGGGCCAACGTCCTGACTTTC.